This record looks at one T cell receptor (beta chain) sequence and its context. As yet, its antigen is unknown. The data belong to a study of identifying expanded T cells in peripheral blood. This CDR3 is built from 13 residues. Trimming pared 2 bases from V and 5 bases from J, leaving 9 bases between. The germline gives CDR1 MDHEN, CDR2 SYDVKM. Study findings and constraints: About 1.2 clones differed between technical replicates, versus about 16 and 19 over time.

Clones were read by immunoSEQ multiplex PCR, and TCRdb kept only the in-frame ones, dropping some. Among about 98,000 clones listed, approximately 88% were seen once. The chain joins TRBV28 to TRBJ2-5; D is ambiguous. Sequencing used blood. The sequence was collected from a person between 18 and 69 years old in good health. The CDR3 here is CASSLADLETQYF. The CDR3 DNA follows: TGTGCCAGCAGTTTAGCCGATCTGGAGACCCAGTACTTC.